The rows below give T cell receptor beta chains drawn from one sample of a study of T cells in localized non-small cell lung cancer. The repertoire was sequenced with immunoSEQ multiplex PCR; TCRdb's copy has only in-frame clones and lacks some. The data hold 3,500 or so clones, with roughly 36% observed a single time. The sample in question was normal lung tissue next to the tumor, obtained before any cancer treatment. These receptors were collected from a woman aged 40-75 years with stage I lung adenocarcinoma. The conserved cysteine and the conserved F or W are not part of the CDR3 here. D genes are given only for firm matches.

d_gene: .; j_gene: TRBJ2-7; v_gene: TRBV5-1; CDR3aa: ASSLTPPGLTYEQY
d_gene: .; j_gene: TRBJ1-1; v_gene: TRBV28; CDR3aa: ASIPSSGGVWNTEAF
d_gene: .; j_gene: TRBJ2-7; v_gene: TRBV11-3; CDR3aa: ASSSRRDSYEQY
d_gene: .; j_gene: TRBJ2-7; v_gene: TRBV6-8; CDR3aa: ASSYLQGGDYEQY
d_gene: TRBD1; j_gene: TRBJ2-1; v_gene: TRBV6-8; CDR3aa: ASSDSTGGYNEQF
d_gene: TRBD1; j_gene: TRBJ2-1; v_gene: TRBV15; CDR3aa: ATSRGDRVNEQF
d_gene: .; j_gene: TRBJ2-1; v_gene: TRBV14; CDR3aa: ASSQRAGEQF
d_gene: TRBD1; j_gene: TRBJ1-2; v_gene: TRBV19; CDR3aa: ASSHGNRGNYGYT
d_gene: TRBD1; j_gene: TRBJ2-7; v_gene: TRBV30; CDR3aa: AWSRQGGLGYEQY
d_gene: .; j_gene: TRBJ1-1; v_gene: TRBV5-1; CDR3aa: ASSLVGIGTEAF